The clone carrying this TCR beta chain was counted once. Its antigen remains unidentified. This sample stems from a study of beta chain features in type 1 diabetes. Study details: Roughly 98 million sorted cells were examined across all samples. Points from the study as a whole: The study left unresolved whether HLA type influences TCRB rearrangement. Patients with type 1 diabetes carried fewer insertions and had more deletions at their VDJ junctions.

The study reverse transcribed the entire isolated RNA, so it sequenced expressed TCRB transcripts. Sequenced by immunoSEQ multiplex PCR; TCRdb stores in-frame clones only, minus some. The data hold tens of thousands of clones, with 25% to 35% observed a single time. This CDR3 has 16 amino acids. Germline loops: CDR1 SNHLY, CDR2 FYNNEI. Trimming cost V 6 bases and J 5 bases; bases outside gene matches: 8. The receptor was isolated from a woman aged 18-29 years in good health. The sequenced sample consisted of stem cell memory CD4+ T cells from blood. This rearrangement joins TRBV2 to TRBJ2-3, with 13 nucleotides matching TRBD2. The CDR3 loop is CASSRLAGGPKDTQYF. The CDR3 DNA reads TGTGCCAGCAGCCGACTAGCGGGAGGTCCGAAAGATACGCAGTATTTT.